These 24 T cell receptor beta chains were all obtained from the same sample, sequenced in a study of human T cells and chemical hapten exposure. Using its own MiXCR run on the RACE reads, TCRdb lists one record per CDR3 protein. The table includes 45,000 or so distinct CDR3 sequences, roughly 4.1% detected once. Time point in this sample: healthy volunteer bleed at 2 weeks. Extraction yielded total RNA from whole blood (unfractionated). The sequenced sample consisted of whole blood. The origin of the receptors is a human donor in good health. Some clones in this sample may be carry-over from other donors' samples.

This clonotype has a count of ten or more. This chain connects TRBV3-1 to TRBJ1-3; no reliable D call. The CDR3 has 17 residues. Trimming removed 5 bases from V and 5 bases from J, with 22 bases in between. The V gene's germline CDR1 is LGHDT and CDR2 YNNKEL (reference sequence). The CDR3: CASSSILRLDLRNTIYF. DNA for the CDR3: TGTGCCAGCAGCTCAATCCTTCGTCTGGACCTAAGAAACACCATATATTTT. Variable domain in full (rest from reference TRBV3-1 and TRBJ1-3): DTAVSQTPKYLVTQMGNDKSIKCEQNLGHDTMYWYKQDSKKFLKIMFSYNNKELIINETVPNRFSPKSPDKAHLNLHINSLELGDSAVYFCASSSILRLDLRNTIYFGEGSWLTVV.

This clonotype was observed at least ten times. The chain combines TRBV7-6 with TRBJ2-5; unclear D gene. Trimming stripped 1 base from V and 0 bases from J, with 9 bases between. Germline V gene data show CDR1 as SGHVS and CDR2 as FNYEAQ. This CDR3 has 15 amino acids. CDR3 DNA: TGTGCCAGCAGCTTAGGCGGTTGGTACCAAGAGACCCAGTACTTC. Translated: CASSLGGWYQETQYF.

This clonotype was counted at least ten times. The genes are TRBV7-9 and TRBJ2-7; D may be TRBD1 (5 bases). Trimming removed 5 bases at V and 2 bases at J, with 16 bases between. CDR1 SEHNR and CDR2 FQNEAQ come from the germline V gene (reference sequence). This CDR3 is built from 15 residues. The CDR3 is CASSQGAGKTYEQYF. The CDR3 nucleotides are TGTGCCAGCAGCCAAGGGGCAGGGAAGACCTACGAGCAGTACTTC.

This clonotype appeared many times. CDR3 residues: CASSLAWTYETQYF. CDR3 in DNA: TGTGCCAGCAGCTTAGCCTGGACATATGAGACCCAGTACTTC. This chain links TRBV7-8 with TRBJ2-5; TRBD1 is a possible D gene (5 bases). V dropped 0 bases and J dropped 5 bases, with 10 bases sitting between them. Germline assignment: CDR1 SGHVS and CDR2 FQNEAQ. The CDR3 is 14 residues long.

At least ten counts were recorded for this clonotype. The chain combines TRBV12-5 with TRBJ2-1, with 8 bases that match TRBD2. The CDR3 is made up of 16 amino acids. V lost 5 bases and J lost 0; bases outside the gene matches: 6. From germline, CDR1 is LGHNT and CDR2 FRNRAP. CDR3 coding DNA: TGTGCTAGTGGTCCGCCCGGGACTAGCTCCTACAATGAGCAGTTCTTC. Protein product: CASGPPGTSSYNEQFF. Drawing the rest from reference TRBV12-5 and TRBJ2-1, the complete variable domain is DARVTQTPRHKVTEMGQEVTMRCQPILGHNTVFWYRQTMMQGLELLAYFRNRAPLDDSGMPKDRFSAEMPDATLATLKIQPSEPRDSAVYFCASGPPGTSSYNEQFFGPGTRLTVL.

V gene TRBV10-3 combines with J gene TRBJ2-1; 10 nucleotides agree with TRBD1. V gave up 8 bases and J gave up 6 bases; unmatched junction bases: 4. The germline gives CDR1 ENHRY, CDR2 SYGVKD. There are 13 residues in the CDR3. The CDR3 bases are TGTGCCATCGGCGGGACAGGGGCCAATGAGCAGTTCTTC. Amino acid sequence: CAIGGTGANEQFF.

This clonotype was recorded at least ten times. The chain combines TRBV5-1 with TRBJ2-3, with D tentatively TRBD1 or TRBD2 (5 bases each). The CDR3 is made up of 13 amino acids. The germline gives CDR1 SGHRS, CDR2 YFSETQ. The ends were cut back, 4 bases at V and 2 bases at J, with 8 bases in the middle. The CDR3 DNA follows: TGCGCCAGCAGCCGAGGGACCACAGATACGCAGTATTTT. This gives the protein CASSRGTTDTQYF.

At least ten counts were recorded for this clonotype. The chain recombines TRBV25-1 with TRBJ2-7; D not resolved. Germline-derived CDR1 and CDR2 are MGHDK and SYGVNS. CDR3 length: 12 amino acids. Trimming removed 10 bases from V and 5 bases from J, with 15 bases in between. Here the CDR3 reads CATRIGWNEQYF. The CDR3 nucleotides are TGTGCCACCAGGATTGGGTGGAACGAGCAGTACTTC.

This clonotype was recorded many times. CDR3 protein: CASSQKTGGVNTGELFF. The CDR3 nucleotides are TGCGCCAGCAGCCAAAAGACAGGGGGCGTAAACACCGGGGAGCTGTTTTTT. The rearrangement links TRBV4-1 to TRBJ2-2; 10 bases are shared with TRBD1. In germline, CDR1 is MGHRA, CDR2 YSYEKL. V shed 2 bases and J 2 bases; nucleotides not matched to a gene: 5. The CDR3 consists of 17 residues.

Regarding this clonotype: Being one base from a much bigger clone, this may be a read error. The chain employs TRBV3-1 and TRBJ2-4; the match to TRBD1 covers 7 bases. Germline CDR1 LGHDT, CDR2 YNNKEL (reference sequence). This CDR3 comprises 13 residues. CDR3 DNA: TGTGCCATCAGCGAACGACAGGGAAACATTCAGTACTTC. Translating it yields CAISERQGNIQYF.

This clonotype was seen many times. V and J are TRBV6-5 and TRBJ1-1; the D gene is possibly TRBD1 (5 bases). Trimming left V 4 bases short and J 2 bases short, with 8 bases between. This CDR3 has 13 amino acids. Per the germline V gene, CDR1 is MNHEY and CDR2 is SVGAGI. The CDR3 region has the DNA TGTGCCAGCAGTTTCCAGGGAAACACTGAAGCTTTCTTT. Translating it yields CASSFQGNTEAFF.

This clonotype was counted many times. This rearrangement joins TRBV28 to TRBJ1-2; 9 bases map to TRBD1. Germline assignment: CDR1 MDHEN and CDR2 SYDVKM. With 5 bases clipped from V and 8 bases from J, the junction kept 6 bases outside the gene matches. The CDR3 runs to 13 residues. As DNA, the CDR3 is TGTGCCAGCAGTCTGGGACAGGGTCTCGGCTACACCTTC. This codes for CASSLGQGLGYTF.

This clonotype was found many times. One end of the junction varies from germline; a read error may be responsible. The chain is built from TRBV4-1 and TRBJ2-3, with D possibly being TRBD1 or TRBD2 (5 bases each). Germline CDR1 reads MGHRA; CDR2 reads YSYEKL. The CDR3 sequence is 17 residues long. The CDR3 sequence is CASSQTPGPSGTDTQYF. CDR3 DNA sequence: TGCGCCAGCAGCCAAACCCCGGGGCCATCCGGCACGGATACGCAGTATTTT.

This clonotype was detected a few times. The chain uses TRBV11-1 and TRBJ2-6; perhaps TRBD2 as D (5 bases). V lost 5 bases and J 2 bases, leaving 13 bases between the germline ends. The CDR3 spans 16 residues. Germline CDR1 and CDR2: SGHAT and FQDESV (reference sequence). The CDR3, as DNA: TGTGCCAGCAGCATTACCCCCGGGGCTGGGGCCAACGTCCTGACTTTC. This sequence encodes CASSITPGAGANVLTF.

This clonotype was detected ten times or more. The V gene is TRBV12-3 or TRBV12-4, the J gene TRBJ1-4, with 7 nucleotides matching TRBD1. Trimming at V came to 8 bases and at J to 8 bases, leaving 20 bases not matched to a gene. The CDR3 has 17 residues. CDR3 sequence: CASRSSSGTATSEKLFF. The CDR3 DNA reads as TGTGCCAGCCGCTCCTCGAGCGGGACAGCCACTTCCGAAAAACTGTTTTTT.

Ten or more counts support this clonotype. The CDR3 spells CSADGLAAGTDTQYF. The CDR3 DNA follows: TGCAGTGCGGACGGGCTTGCTGCTGGCACAGATACGCAGTATTTT. The V and J genes are TRBV20-1 and TRBJ2-3; D is unresolved. The germline V gene has CDR1 DFQATT and CDR2 SNEGSKA (reference sequence). V was clipped by 6 bases and J by 1 base, with 17 bases between them. This CDR3 comprises 15 residues.

This clonotype has at least ten counts. V is TRBV5-4 and J is TRBJ1-5, with D uncertain. This CDR3 is 12 amino acids long. Germline lookup yields CDR1 SGHNT and CDR2 YYREEE (reference sequence). The V gene lost 0 bases and the J gene lost 10 bases, with 8 bases spanning the gap. The CDR3 DNA follows: TGTGCCAGCAGCTTGGACCGGCAACCCCAGCATTTT. It translates to CASSLDRQPQHF.

The sample holds many counts of this clonotype. The rearrangement uses TRBV19 and TRBJ1-6; weak D call: TRBD1 (6 bases). The CDR3 has 14 amino acids. The V end was cut by 3 bases, the J end by 10 bases, with 13 bases between. Germline CDR1 LNHDA, CDR2 SQIVND (reference sequence). CDR3 protein: CASSMKGEGSPLHF. Written as DNA, the CDR3 is TGTGCCAGTAGTATGAAGGGGGAAGGATCACCCCTCCACTTT.

This clonotype was seen ten or more times. The V call is TRBV7-3, the J call TRBJ2-1; D remains unclear. The ends were cut back, 4 bases at V and 13 bases at J, with 20 bases in the middle. CDR1 is SGHTA, CDR2 FQGTGA, per germline. The CDR3 spans 14 residues. CDR3 nucleotide sequence: TGTGCCAGCAGCTCCCCCCAGGCTTCTGGTCGACAGTTCTTC. Translation gives CASSSPQASGRQFF.

A few counts support this clonotype. This chain links TRBV6-6 with TRBJ2-2, with D unresolved. CDR1 is MNHNY, CDR2 SVGAGI, per germline (reference sequence). The length of the CDR3 is 14 residues. V lost 8 bases and J 4 bases, leaving 14 bases between the germline ends. The CDR3 sequence: CASEALSVTGELFF. CDR3 coding DNA: TGTGCCAGCGAGGCGTTGAGTGTCACCGGGGAGCTGTTTTTT.

This rearrangement joins TRBV24-1 to TRBJ2-3, with TRBD2 matching 8 bases. CDR1 is KGHDR and CDR2 is SFDVKD in the germline V gene. J gave up 2 bases and V 7 bases, and 13 bases lay outside the gene matches. This CDR3 comprises 17 residues. Here the CDR3 DNA reads TGTGCCACCAGCTCTTCCGGGACTAGGGAATACACAGATACGCAGTATTTT. Its translation is CATSSSGTREYTDTQYF.

This clonotype has a count of ten or more. V and J are TRBV20-1 and TRBJ2-7; D perhaps matches TRBD1 (7 bases). The germline V and J ends were trimmed by 6 bases and 6 bases, with 21 bases remaining between them. Germline V gives CDR1 DFQATT, CDR2 SNEGSKA (reference sequence). The CDR3 is 14 residues long. CDR3 in amino acids: CSARVDDRDFEQYF. Here the CDR3 DNA reads TGCAGTGCAAGGGTGGATGACAGGGACTTCGAGCAGTACTTC.

This clonotype was seen many times. This chain connects TRBV27 to TRBJ2-6; 13 bases align to TRBD2. The germline V gene encodes CDR1 MNHEY and CDR2 SMNVEV (reference sequence). V was clipped by 7 bases and J by 1 base; unmatched bases: 4. The CDR3 covers 17 residues. CDR3 residues: CASKLAGGVSGANVLTF. In DNA, the CDR3 is TGTGCCAGCAAACTAGCGGGGGGGGTATCTGGGGCCAACGTCCTGACTTTC. Looking up the rest from reference TRBV27 and TRBJ2-6 gives the full variable domain: EAQVTQNPRYLITVTGKKLTVTCSQNMNHEYMSWYRQDPGLGLRQIYYSMNVEVTDKGDVPEGYKVSRKEKRNFPLILESPSPNQTSLYFCASKLAGGVSGANVLTFGAGSRLTVL.

The sample holds many counts of this clonotype. CDR3 protein: CSATTGAGYTF. The CDR3 DNA reads TGCAGTGCCACGACAGGGGCTGGCTACACCTTC. The genes are TRBV20-1 and TRBJ1-2; 8 nucleotides agree with TRBD1. CDR3 length: 11 amino acids. V was clipped by 6 bases and J by 7 bases; unmatched bases: 4. CDR1 and CDR2 from the germline V gene are DFQATT and SNEGSKA (reference sequence).